This entry describes one T cell receptor beta chain. Its cognate antigen is unknown. Trimming stripped 1 base from V and 4 bases from J, with 19 bases between. CDR1 is LGHNA and CDR2 is YNFKEQ in the germline V gene. CDR3 length: 17 residues. Each CDR3 protein gets one entry after TCRdb re-called the 5' RACE reads with MiXCR. Of 100,000 to 150,000 distinct CDR3 sequences listed, approximately 7% are singletons. These data are taken from a study of T cells after yellow fever vaccination. General observations from the study: Contamination of FACS-sorted repertoires by abundant clonotypes from the bulk population could occur.

The V gene is TRBV4-2, the J gene TRBJ2-5; D is undetermined. The receptor comes from a man between 18 and 35 years old who received the YFV17D yellow fever vaccine. Sequenced here: CD4+ T cells sorted from PBMCs, sampled roughly 10 days after the first yellow fever vaccination. The DNA of the CDR3 is TGTGCCAGCAGCCAAGTAGGCTCCCAGGCGGCTCGAGAGACCCAGTACTTC. This gives the protein CASSQVGSQAARETQYF.